This T cell receptor (beta chain) was observed in a study of response to subunit inactivated influenza vaccine. Study-wide results and limits: Each seasonal influenza vaccination, the authors suggested, recruits few new T cells.

Losses at the gene ends were 5 bases for V and 7 bases for J; bases not matched to a gene: 5. The germline V gene has CDR1 MNHEY and CDR2 SVGEGT. CDR3 length: 13 residues. TCRdb recomputed calls from the RT-PCR reads with MiXCR, one row per CDR3 protein. Counted here are 650,000 to 800,000 distinct CDR3 sequences, about 15% occurring once; the ten biggest clones make up 6.5% to 8.5%. This clonotype was counted between two and nine times. As yet, its antigen is unknown. This sample comprised PBMCs from blood, obtained around two weeks before vaccination. The V gene is TRBV6-2 or TRBV6-3, the J gene TRBJ2-1, with TRBD2 matching over 7 bases. The TCR was taken from a man in his forties or fifties who received an inactivated influenza vaccine. CDR3 DNA sequence: TGTGCCAGCAGTAGCCTAGCGGAAAATGAGCAGTTCTTC. This gives the protein CASSSLAENEQFF.